The T cell receptor beta chain under discussion was sequenced for a study of shared clonotypes between healthy human individuals. An assay was performed, and its level was deep. Every unsorted PBMC PCR replicate was loaded with around 270 ng DNA, approximately 30,000 T cell genomes. Assay: immunoSEQ multiplex PCR; the TCRdb copy retains only in-frame clones and omits some. Among about 490,000 clones, 76% were seen once, and the ten largest hold 10% to 15%. The CDR3 is 14 amino acids. The germline CDR1 and CDR2 sequences are GTSNPN and SVGIG (reference sequence). V was clipped by 4 bases and J by 7 bases; unmatched bases: 9.

This clonotype originated in a woman aged 40 to 50 in good health. Some clones in this sample may be carry-over from other donors' samples. This chain uses TRBV30 with TRBJ2-7; 11 bases fit TRBD1. Sequencing was performed on PBMCs. CDR3 residues: CAWKDRGLWGEQYF. The CDR3 nucleotides read TGTGCCTGGAAGGACAGGGGGCTCTGGGGGGAGCAGTACTTC.